This is a list of T cell receptor beta chains from one sample in a study of cytomegalovirus exposure and HLA in healthy donors. This table comes from immunoSEQ multiplex PCR, and its TCRdb copy is limited to in-frame clones, with some not included. The table has about 160,000 clones, 84% seen once. Sequenced: PBMCs. These receptors originate from a man aged 25-45 years in good health and CMV-seronegative. Each CDR3 is given with its conserved first and last residue. D genes are given only for firm matches. Rows give clone size only sometimes, using once, few, many, or a class for an expanded clone.

TRBV5-1	TRBJ2-7	.	TRBD2	TGCGCCAGCAGCCCGGACAGCGGGGGAAGCTCCTACGAGCAGTACTTC	CASSPDSGGSSYEQYF
TRBV7-9	TRBJ2-7	once	.	TGTGCCAGCGGCCCAGGGACGGGGGTCTACGAGCAGTACTTC	CASGPGTGVYEQYF
TRBV19	TRBJ2-3	.	TRBD2	TGTGCCAGTAGTTACCTAGCGGGGGCCTACACAGATACGCAGTATTTT	CASSYLAGAYTDTQYF
TRBV5-1	TRBJ2-5	.	.	TGCGCCAGCAGCAGAACCACGAGTCTCCAAGAGACCCAGTACTTC	CASSRTTSLQETQYF
TRBV2	TRBJ2-3	.	.	TGTGCCAGCAGTGAAGCGAACAGATGGGACAAGTATTTT	CASSEANRWDKYF
TRBV18	TRBJ2-5	.	TRBD1	TGTGCCAGCTCACCACTGTGGACAGGGGGGATCCAAGAGACCCAGTACTTC	CASSPLWTGGIQETQYF
TRBV9	TRBJ2-3	.	.	TGTGCCAGCAGCGTAGTGAGCTCGGGAGATACGCAGTATTTT	CASSVVSSGDTQYF
TRBV9	TRBJ2-2	.	.	TGTGCCAGCAGCGTTACCGGACTAAAGAACACCGGGGAGCTGTTTTTT	CASSVTGLKNTGELFF
TRBV28	TRBJ2-7	.	.	TGTGCCAGCAGTTTACAGGGGTTCGGTGGCGAGCAGTACTTC	CASSLQGFGGEQYF
TRBV30	TRBJ2-7	.	.	TGTGCCTGGAGTGTATTCGGGGGCTACGAGCAGTACTTC	CAWSVFGGYEQYF
TRBV19	TRBJ2-7	.	TRBD2	TGTGCCAGTAGTATGATGCGTGGGGGACTAACTACCTACGAGCAGTACTTC	CASSMMRGGLTTYEQYF
TRBV25-1	TRBJ2-3	once	.	TGTGCCAGCAGTGAATACAACACAGGTAGTTATGGAGATACGCAGTATTTT	CASSEYNTGSYGDTQYF
TRBV5-4	TRBJ2-2	few	.	TGTGCCTCAGGCACGGCAGGATCCATCAACACCGGGGAGCTGTTTTTT	CASGTAGSINTGELFF
TRBV7-6	TRBJ1-5	once	.	TGTGCCAGCAGCCAAAACAGGGATAGCAATCAGCCCCAGCATTTT	CASSQNRDSNQPQHF
TRBV5-1	TRBJ2-5	once	TRBD2	TGCGCCAGCAGCCTGTCCCTAGCGGAGGAGACCCAGTACTTC	CASSLSLAEETQYF
TRBV23-1	TRBJ1-5	.	.	TGCGCCAGCAGTCAACCCGCAGGCAGGGTGTGCAATCAGCCCCAGCATTTT	CASSQPAGRVCNQPQHF
TRBV6-7	TRBJ1-1	.	TRBD1	TGTGCCAGCAGTCCGGGACAGGGGGCTGATAGGACTGAAGCTTTCTTT	CASSPGQGADRTEAFF
TRBV5-6	TRBJ2-7	once	.	TGTGCCAGCAGCTGGGGAGGCTACGAGCAGTACTTC	CASSWGGYEQYF
TRBV19	TRBJ1-3	.	.	TGTGCCAGTAGTAACGACAGAATCTCTGGAAACACCATATATTTT	CASSNDRISGNTIYF
TRBV7-8	TRBJ2-7	.	TRBD2	TGTGCCAGCAGCTTAGGGGGAGGGGTCGAGCAGTACTTC	CASSLGGGVEQYF
TRBV28	TRBJ1-4	once	.	TGTGCCAGCTCTAGAATGGGGGCGGACGATGAAAAACTGTTTTTT	CASSRMGADDEKLFF
TRBV6-5	TRBJ2-3	.	TRBD2	TGTGCCAGCAGTTACTCGGAGCGGGGGTCAGATACGCAGTATTTT	CASSYSERGSDTQYF
TRBV6-4	TRBJ1-1	.	.	TGTGCCAGCAGTGAGAGGGATAACACTGAAGCTTTCTTT	CASSERDNTEAFF
TRBV5-1	TRBJ2-3	.	TRBD2	TGCGCCAGCAGCCAGGGACTAGCGGGAGTGGATACGCAGTATTTT	CASSQGLAGVDTQYF
TRBV28	TRBJ2-1	.	TRBD2	TGTGCCAGCCGGGGTGCTAGCGGGGACAATGAGCAGTTCTTC	CASRGASGDNEQFF